One and the same sample provided the 19 T cell receptor beta chains below, sequenced in a study of neoadjuvant anti-PD-1 for oral cavity cancer. TCRdb's copy holds only in-frame clones and misses some; the assay was immunoSEQ multiplex PCR. The sample includes 75,000 to 100,000 clones, around 80% of them seen just once. The source material was PBMCs, sampled before nivolumab (anti-PD-1) treatment. The receptor set was obtained from a person aged 35-79 years with oral cavity squamous cell carcinoma.

The V gene is TRBV13, the J gene TRBJ2-2; 11 nucleotides line up with TRBD2. Germline V gives CDR1 PRHDT, CDR2 FYEKMQ (reference sequence). Unmatched junction bases numbered 12, after V lost 5 bases and J lost 4 bases. This CDR3 has 18 residues. The CDR3 coding sequence is TGTGCCAGCAGCAGACTAGCGGGATTAAGCGCCGCCACCGGGGAGCTGTTTTTT. This encodes CASSRLAGLSAATGELFF.

The chain links TRBV11-2 to TRBJ1-2; D is perhaps TRBD1 (5 bases). The CDR3 length is 15 residues. V shed 4 bases and J shed 0 bases, with 12 bases lying between them. Germline lookup yields CDR1 SGHAT and CDR2 FQNNGV. The CDR3 sequence is CASSSDRIPNYGYTF. CDR3 coding DNA: TGTGCCAGCAGCTCCGACAGAATACCTAACTATGGCTACACCTTC.

This clone has a handful of counts. Additional DNA sequences in this sample encode the identical CDR3. The gene calls are TRBV11-2 and TRBJ2-7; D remains unclear. The CDR3 is 13 residues long. CDR1 is SGHAT and CDR2 is FQNNGV in the germline V gene. V was shortened by 1 base and J by 3 bases, with 7 bases between the two germline ends. The CDR3 loop is CASSLGALYEQYF. In DNA, the CDR3 is TGTGCCAGCAGCTTAGGGGCCCTCTACGAGCAGTACTTC.

The chain employs TRBV30 and TRBJ2-3, with D hard to call. The CDR3 is 16 amino acids. Germline CDR1 is GTSNPN and CDR2 is SVGIG (reference sequence). V was pared by 1 base and J by 2 bases, with 16 bases between. The CDR3 DNA follows: TGTGCCTGGAGTGGCATCGCGATCGGGTTCACAGATACGCAGTATTTT. As protein: CAWSGIAIGFTDTQYF.

This clone appeared a single time. V is TRBV9 and J is TRBJ2-5; no firm D call. This CDR3 comprises 15 residues. Germline loops: CDR1 SGDLS, CDR2 YYNGEE. V shed 1 base and J shed 2 bases, with 12 bases lying between them. The CDR3 is CASSVTDLRQETQYF. The CDR3 coding sequence is TGTGCCAGCAGCGTAACAGACCTCCGACAAGAGACCCAGTACTTC.

The chain employs TRBV25-1 and TRBJ1-2; no definite D call. The germline V and J ends were trimmed by 4 bases and 5 bases, with 11 bases remaining between them. Germline lookup yields CDR1 MGHDK and CDR2 SYGVNS. There are 13 residues in the CDR3. DNA of the CDR3: TGTGCCAGCAGTGGTCCCATGACTTATGGCTACACCTTC. It encodes CASSGPMTYGYTF.

This clone was counted a few times. The chain is built from TRBV27 and TRBJ2-7, with a possible D match to TRBD1 (6 bases). Trimming removed 6 bases at V and 2 bases at J, with 11 bases between. Per the germline V gene, CDR1 is MNHEY and CDR2 is SMNVEV (reference sequence). The CDR3 consists of 13 residues. The CDR3 sequence is CASRDRGTYEQYF. The CDR3 nucleotides are TGTGCCAGCAGGGACAGAGGAACCTACGAGCAGTACTTC.

This clone was detected only a few times. The CDR3 region has the DNA TGTGCCAGTAGTATCGGAGGGAGAGAGCAGTACTTC. Translating gives CASSIGGREQYF. V and J are TRBV19 and TRBJ2-7, with D tentatively TRBD2 (6 bases). This CDR3 region has 12 residues. Looked up from germline, CDR1 is LNHDA and CDR2 is SQIVND (reference sequence). Between the trimmed V and J ends, which lost 3 bases and 7 bases, there was a span of 10 bases.

The V call is TRBV2, the J call TRBJ1-1; D not certain. Trimming removed 8 bases from V and 1 base from J, with 8 bases in between. CDR3 size: 12 residues. Looked up from germline, CDR1 is SNHLY and CDR2 is FYNNEI. The CDR3 DNA is TGTGCCAGCCCCCGGGGGAACACTGAAGCTTTCTTT. Its translation is CASPRGNTEAFF.

This chain joins TRBV7-2 and TRBJ2-2; 11 bases align to TRBD2. The CDR3 sequence is 17 residues long. V was clipped by 5 bases and J by 6 bases; unmatched bases: 11. Germline V gene data show CDR1 as SGHTA and CDR2 as FQGNSA. Written as DNA, the CDR3 is TGTGCCAGCAGCCTTTTCTCAACTAGCGGGAGTTCCGGGGAGCTGTTTTTT. Amino acid sequence: CASSLFSTSGSSGELFF.

Points on this clone: The identical CDR3 is also encoded by other nucleotide sequences in the sample. The chain couples TRBV11-2 to TRBJ1-1; TRBD1 might be the D (5 bases). V was clipped by 0 bases and J by 5 bases, with 7 bases between them. Germline lookup yields CDR1 SGHAT and CDR2 FQNNGV. The CDR3 is 13 amino acids. CDR3 nucleotides: TGTGCCAGCAGCTTAGACCGGGGGACTGAAGCTTTCTTT. Protein sequence: CASSLDRGTEAFF.

This clone was detected many times. The chain has TRBV25-1 and TRBJ2-2, with D possibly matching TRBD1 (6 bases). The V gene lost 4 bases and the J gene lost 2 bases, with 8 bases spanning the gap. In germline, CDR1 is MGHDK, CDR2 SYGVNS. This CDR3 has 14 amino acids. In nucleotides, the CDR3 is TGTGCCAGCAGTGGACAGGCTAACACCGGGGAGCTGTTTTTT. Its protein is CASSGQANTGELFF.

This clone has a handful of counts. The gene calls are TRBV6-6 and TRBJ2-1, with D possibly TRBD2 on 5 matching bases. The CDR3 is made up of 16 amino acids. Trimming stripped 6 bases from V and 8 bases from J, with 23 bases between. Germline values: CDR1 MNHNY, CDR2 SVGAGI (reference sequence). The CDR3 loop reads CASSLAKGALIDEQFF. The CDR3, as DNA: TGTGCCAGCAGCCTCGCTAAGGGAGCCCTAATCGATGAGCAGTTCTTC.

About this clone itself: Different DNA sequences within this sample yield the same CDR3. The chain combines TRBV28 with TRBJ2-7; 7 bases are a match to TRBD2. The CDR3 contains 13 residues. J was trimmed by 1 base and V by 3 bases; bases with no gene match: 0. CDR1 MDHEN and CDR2 SYDVKM come from the germline V gene. CDR3 in DNA: TGTGCCAGCAGTTTGGGAGGGTCCTACGAGCAGTACTTC. It yields the protein CASSLGGSYEQYF.

The chain employs TRBV27 and TRBJ2-2; 7 bases are a match to TRBD2. The germline CDR1 and CDR2 sequences are MNHEY and SMNVEV (reference sequence). With V trimmed by 0 bases and J by 3 bases, 4 bases remained unmatched. This CDR3 is built from 16 residues. The CDR3, as DNA: TGTGCCAGCAGTTTATCGGCGGGAGCGGACACCGGGGAGCTGTTTTTT. Its protein product is CASSLSAGADTGELFF.

In its sample, this clone was seen a few times. J is TRBJ1-1 and V is TRBV19; the D gene is possibly TRBD1 (6 bases). The CDR3 covers 14 residues. V was trimmed by 3 bases and J by 0 bases, leaving 8 bases between them. Germline V gene sequence: CDR1 LNHDA, CDR2 SQIVND (reference sequence). CDR3 protein: CASSIQGMNTEAFF. The CDR3 DNA reads as TGTGCCAGTAGTATCCAGGGGATGAACACTGAAGCTTTCTTT.

The chain joins TRBV7-9 to TRBJ1-4; D call uncertain. V was cut by 4 bases and J by 2 bases, with 11 bases left in between. The CDR3 length is 15 residues. Germline CDR1 and CDR2: SEHNR and FQNEAQ (reference sequence). CDR3 residues: CASSSHRLTNEKLFF. In DNA, the CDR3 is TGTGCCAGCAGCTCCCATCGGCTTACTAATGAAAAACTGTTTTTT.

This chain links TRBV28 with TRBJ1-5; 9 nucleotides line up with TRBD1. V shed 8 bases, J shed 4 bases, and the junction held 6 bases outside the gene matches. Germline V CDR1 and CDR2: MDHEN, SYDVKM. The CDR3 contains 14 residues. CDR3 protein: CASLGQGRNQPQHF. In DNA form, the CDR3 reads TGTGCCAGCCTGGGACAGGGACGGAATCAGCCCCAGCATTTT.

The genes are TRBV29-1 and TRBJ1-4, with TRBD1 matching 8 bases. V trimming: 3 bases; J trimming: 5 bases; junction bases outside the gene matches: 5. The CDR3 is 14 amino acids. The germline CDR1 and CDR2 sequences are SQVTM and ANQGSEA. The CDR3 DNA is TGCAGCGTTGAGGTCGGGACAGGAAATGAAAAACTGTTTTTT. Translated: CSVEVGTGNEKLFF.